This T cell receptor (beta chain) was profiled in a study of blood T cell repertoires in COVID-19. Across the study: Acute-phase and convalescent COVID-19 samples originated in the United States, Italy and Spain. PBMCs, B-cell-depleted T cells, or T cells provided the cDNA or gDNA that made up the material.

Original data processing: Amplification of reference gene primers provided the estimated nucleated cell counts. Data came from immunoSEQ multiplex PCR; TCRdb stores just in-frame clones and leaves some out. V and J calls and clone size follow that table, whereas D and trimming were derived from the DNA. The table records under 200,000 clones, about nine tenths of them present only once. The sample comprised peripheral blood. The clonotype originates from a man over 45 with acute or convalescent COVID-19.

CDR3 sequence (DNA): TGCGCCAGCAGCTTGGGATTGCGAGGGGAGACCCAGTACTTC. It codes for CASSLGLRGETQYF. The J gene is TRBJ2-5, the V gene TRBV5-1; TRBD2 is a possible D gene (5 bases). Germline V gene sequence: CDR1 SGHRS, CDR2 YFSETQ. This CDR3 spans 14 amino acids. The ends were cut back, 0 bases at V and 5 bases at J, with 11 bases in the middle.